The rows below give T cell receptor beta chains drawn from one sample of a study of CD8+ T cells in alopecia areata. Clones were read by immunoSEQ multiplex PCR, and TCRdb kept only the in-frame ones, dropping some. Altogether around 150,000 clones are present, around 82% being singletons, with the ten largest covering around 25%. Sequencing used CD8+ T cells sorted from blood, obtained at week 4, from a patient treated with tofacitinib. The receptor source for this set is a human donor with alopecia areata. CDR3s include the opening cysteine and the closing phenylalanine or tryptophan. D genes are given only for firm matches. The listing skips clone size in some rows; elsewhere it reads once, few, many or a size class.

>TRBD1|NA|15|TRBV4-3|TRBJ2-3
TGCGCCAGCAGCCCCGGACAGGGGAACACAGATACGCAGTATTTT
CASSPGQGNTDTQYF
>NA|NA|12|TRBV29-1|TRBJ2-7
TGCAGCGCTGGTCGGGGTCTGGACGAGCAGTACTTC
CSAGRGLDEQYF
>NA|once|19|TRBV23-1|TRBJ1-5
TGCGCCAGCAGTCAATCGAGGAGATTACCTCTTATTAGCAATCAGCCCCAGCATTTT
CASSQSRRLPLISNQPQHF
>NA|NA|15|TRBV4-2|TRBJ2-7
TGTGCCAGCAGCCCCCCTGGGGTTCAGGCGGACGAGCAGTACTTC
CASSPPGVQADEQYF
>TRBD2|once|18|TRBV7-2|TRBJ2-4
TGTGCCAGCAGCTTAAGGGCCAGCGGGGGTCCGATACTAAACATTCAGTACTTC
CASSLRASGGPILNIQYF
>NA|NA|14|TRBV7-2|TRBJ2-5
TGTGCCAGCAGCTTAACCGGGGCTCAGGAGACCCAGTACTTC
CASSLTGAQETQYF
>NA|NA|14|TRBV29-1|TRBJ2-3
TGCAGCGTGCCCGAGGCAACTAGCACAGATACGCAGTATTTT
CSVPEATSTDTQYF
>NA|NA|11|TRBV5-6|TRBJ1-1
TGTGCCAGCAGCTTGGGACCAGAGGCTTTCTTT
CASSLGPEAFF
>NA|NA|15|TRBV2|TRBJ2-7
TGTGCCAGCAGTGATTTGGGGGGCCAAACCTACGAGCAGTACTTC
CASSDLGGQTYEQYF
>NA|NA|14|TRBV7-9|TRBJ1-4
TGTGCCAGCAGCGTCCCGGCCCTTAATGAAAAACTGTTTTTT
CASSVPALNEKLFF
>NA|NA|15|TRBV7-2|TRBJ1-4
TGTGCCAGCAGCCTTTACTCGGGGCCTAGGGAAAAACTGTTTTTT
CASSLYSGPREKLFF
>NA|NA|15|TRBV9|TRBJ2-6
TGTGCCAGCAGCGCGTCGTGGGGTGGGGCCAACGTCCTGACTTTC
CASSASWGGANVLTF
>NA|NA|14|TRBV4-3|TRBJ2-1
TGCGCCAGCAGCCTCTGGCCCCTGACCAATGAGCAGTTCTTC
CASSLWPLTNEQFF
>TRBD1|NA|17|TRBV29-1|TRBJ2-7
TGCAGCGTTGAAGAAAAAAGTGGACAGGGGGGCACCTACGAGCAGTACTTC
CSVEEKSGQGGTYEQYF
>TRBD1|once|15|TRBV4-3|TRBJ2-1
TGCGCCAGCAGCCAAGGGACAGGGGTGTACAATGAGCAGTTCTTC
CASSQGTGVYNEQFF
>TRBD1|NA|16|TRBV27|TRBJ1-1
TGTGCCAGCAGACCATTAGGGGACAGCCCTGCTCCTGAAGCTTTCTTT
CASRPLGDSPAPEAFF
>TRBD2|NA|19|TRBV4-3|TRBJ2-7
TGCGCCAGCAGCCAAGATCGGGGTCCAGCGGGGGGTTCCCGGGACGAGCAGTACTTC
CASSQDRGPAGGSRDEQYF
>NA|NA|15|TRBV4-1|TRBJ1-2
TGCGCCAGCAGCCAAGTATGGGCGGACAACTATGGCTACACCTTC
CASSQVWADNYGYTF
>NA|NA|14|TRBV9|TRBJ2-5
TGTGCCAGCAGCGTAGGAGGGGGCCAAGAGACCCAGTACTTC
CASSVGGGQETQYF
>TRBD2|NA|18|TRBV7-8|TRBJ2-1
TGTGCCAGCAGCTTAGGATGGCGGGGGAACTACATGTACTATGAGCAGTTCTTC
CASSLGWRGNYMYYEQFF
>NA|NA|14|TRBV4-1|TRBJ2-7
TGCGCCAGCAGCCAAGAGGAGATCTGGGCCGAGCAGTACTTC
CASSQEEIWAEQYF
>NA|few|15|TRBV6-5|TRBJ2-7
TGTGCCAGCACAAAGAAACAGGGTGGACCCTACGAGCAGTACTTC
CASTKKQGGPYEQYF
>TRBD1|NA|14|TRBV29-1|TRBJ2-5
TGCAGCGTTGATAGGCCAGGGGGTGGAGAGACCCAGTACTTC
CSVDRPGGGETQYF
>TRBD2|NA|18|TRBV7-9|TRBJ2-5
TGTGCCAGCAGCTTATATAGGGTGTCCGGGAGGTACCAAGAGACCCAGTACTTC
CASSLYRVSGRYQETQYF
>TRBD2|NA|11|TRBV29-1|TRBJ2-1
TGCAGCGGTAGCGGGATTGATGAGCAGTTCTTC
CSGSGIDEQFF
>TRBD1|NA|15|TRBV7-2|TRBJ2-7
TGTGCCAGCAGCTCGCCGGGGACAGGGAAGGGCGAGCAGTACTTC
CASSSPGTGKGEQYF
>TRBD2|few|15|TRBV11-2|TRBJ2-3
TGTGCCAGCAGCTTAATGCGGGGGAGCACAGATACGCAGTATTTT
CASSLMRGSTDTQYF
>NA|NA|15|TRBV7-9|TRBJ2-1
TGTGCCAGCAGCTTAGTGGGCGGGGATAACAATGAGCAGTTCTTC
CASSLVGGDNNEQFF
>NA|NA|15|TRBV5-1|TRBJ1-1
TGCGCCAGCAGCTTGGGGGAGGCGTCGGGCACTGAAGCTTTCTTT
CASSLGEASGTEAFF
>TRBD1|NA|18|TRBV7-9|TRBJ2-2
TGTGCCAGCAGCGGGCAATTCCAGGGGGCCTTGGGCACCGGGGAGCTGTTTTTT
CASSGQFQGALGTGELFF
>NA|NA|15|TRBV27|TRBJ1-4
TGTGCCAGCAGTTTAAATCCAGGTTTGACTGAAAAACTGTTTTTT
CASSLNPGLTEKLFF
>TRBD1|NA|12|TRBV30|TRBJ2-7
TGTGCCTGGACCGACAGGGTCTACGAGCAGTACTTC
CAWTDRVYEQYF
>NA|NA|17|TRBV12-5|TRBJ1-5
TGTGCTAGTGGTTTGGTACAACCGCGGCTTAGCAATCAGCCCCAGCATTTT
CASGLVQPRLSNQPQHF
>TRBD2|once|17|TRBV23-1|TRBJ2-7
TGCGCCAGCAGTCAATCCTGGAGAGGGACGGGGGGATACGAGCAGTACTTC
CASSQSWRGTGGYEQYF
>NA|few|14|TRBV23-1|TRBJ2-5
TGCGCCAGCAGTCAAAGGCATCACCAAGAGACCCAGTACTTC
CASSQRHHQETQYF
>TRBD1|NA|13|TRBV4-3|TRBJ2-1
TGCGCCAGCAGCCAGACAGGGTACGATGAGCAGTTCTTC
CASSQTGYDEQFF
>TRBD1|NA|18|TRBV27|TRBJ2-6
TGTGCCAGCAGTTTACTACAGACAGGGGCCTCTGGGGCCAACGTCCTGACTTTC
CASSLLQTGASGANVLTF
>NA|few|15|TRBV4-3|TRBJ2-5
TGCGCCAGCAGCCAAGATCCGGGGCCTAGAGAGACCCAGTACTTC
CASSQDPGPRETQYF
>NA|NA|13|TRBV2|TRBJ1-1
TGTGCCAGCAGTGATTGGGACAACACTGAAGCTTTCTTT
CASSDWDNTEAFF
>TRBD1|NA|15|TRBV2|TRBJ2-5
TGTGCCAGCAGTTATGACAGGGTGGTCGGAGAGACCCAGTACTTC
CASSYDRVVGETQYF
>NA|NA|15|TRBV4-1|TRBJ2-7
TGCGCCAGCAGCCAAGAGGCCCCGGTTGGCTACGAGCAGTACTTC
CASSQEAPVGYEQYF
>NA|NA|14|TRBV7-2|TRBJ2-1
TGTGCCAGCAGCGGAGGGGTCACCTACAATGAGCAGTTCTTC
CASSGGVTYNEQFF
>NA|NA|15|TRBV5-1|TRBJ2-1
TGCGCCAGCAGCTTGGCACAGAGCTCCTACAATGAGCAGTTCTTC
CASSLAQSSYNEQFF
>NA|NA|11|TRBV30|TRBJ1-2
TGTGCCTGGAGTTACCGGGATGGCTACACCTTC
CAWSYRDGYTF
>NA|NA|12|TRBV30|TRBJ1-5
TGTGCCTGGAGTGTTCAGGATCAGCCCCAGCATTTT
CAWSVQDQPQHF
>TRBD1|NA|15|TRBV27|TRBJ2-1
TGTGCCAGCAGTCACGGGACAGTGACTTACAATGAGCAGTTCTTC
CASSHGTVTYNEQFF
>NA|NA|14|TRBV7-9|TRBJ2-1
TGTGCCAGCAGCTTAGGCAGTCTAGCCAGTGAGCAGTTCTTC
CASSLGSLASEQFF
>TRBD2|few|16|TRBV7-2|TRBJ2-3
TGTGCCAGCAGCTTGGCGGGACTAGCGGGGGTAGATACGCAGTATTTT
CASSLAGLAGVDTQYF
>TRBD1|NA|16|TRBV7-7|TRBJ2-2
TGTGCTAGCAGCGCAGGACAGGATACGAACACCGGGGAGCTGTTTTTT
CASSAGQDTNTGELFF
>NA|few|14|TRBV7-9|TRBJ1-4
TGTGCCAGCGCCCCCGTGACAACTAATGAAAAACTGTTTTTT
CASAPVTTNEKLFF
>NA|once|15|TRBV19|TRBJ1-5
TGTGCCAGTAGTATGGGACGGGGGGCGATTCAGCCCCAGCATTTT
CASSMGRGAIQPQHF
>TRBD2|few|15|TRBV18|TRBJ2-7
TGTGCCAGCTCACTTCCCTCGGGGGGGAGCTACGAGCAGTACTTC
CASSLPSGGSYEQYF